This T cell receptor (beta chain) was found in a study of T-cell reconstitution after alpha-beta-depleted transplantation in children. Trimming pared 1 base from V and 0 bases from J, leaving 10 bases between. The CDR3 runs 15 residues. Germline V CDR1 and CDR2: LGHDT, YNNKEL (reference sequence). As it was prepared, the TCRbeta library received unique molecular identifiers. One entry per CDR3 protein results from TCRdb running MiXCR on the PCR reads. Of around 800,000 distinct CDR3 sequences in the sample, 16% were seen once. Points from the study as a whole: After transplant, at about two months, alpha-beta T cells were reportedly derived from several hundred expanded graft clones. Recipient T cells and thymic progenitors that survived gave rise to the high TCRbeta diversity observed at day 60 in some patients. Hyperexpanded clones declined; after one year, newly produced T cells mostly supplied diversity.

There are a few counts of this clonotype. What it binds is not known. The sample here was PBMCs, mostly from graft donor cells, taken 360 days after TCRalphabeta/CD19-depleted stem cell transplant. The chain uses TRBV3-1 and TRBJ2-7; D is ambiguous. The sequence derives from a male patient younger than 18 who had a stem cell transplant for acute lymphoblastic leukemia, so the T cells may come from the graft donor. In DNA form, the CDR3 reads TGTGCCAGCAGCCAAGGGATACAGAGCTCCTACGAGCAGTACTTC. Its translation is CASSQGIQSSYEQYF.